These T cell receptor beta chains were read from a single sample in a study of T cell repertoires in cytomegalovirus infection. TCRdb ran MiXCR on the reads and lists one entry per CDR3 protein. The sample records more than 20,000 distinct CDR3 sequences, about 42% being singletons. Antigen specificity for these receptors is unknown. The source was CD8+ T cells from cultured PBMCs, collected from culture after CMV antigen stimulation. The source is a human donor in good health (CMV status not recorded). Some clones in this sample may be carry-over from other donors' samples. Both conserved end residues are part of each CDR3.

TRBJ2-6	TRBV7-6	CASSSNSGMLSGANVLTF
TRBJ2-5	TRBV6-2/TRBV6-3	CASSLYARETQYF
TRBJ1-5	TRBV7-6	CASSLGTGGNQPQHF
TRBJ1-1	TRBV27	CASYRGRGTEAFF
TRBJ2-3	TRBV6-5	CASSLAGVIADTQYF
TRBJ2-3	TRBV7-6	CASRDGDTADTQYF
TRBJ2-1	TRBV7-8	CASSSVVGSYNEQFF
TRBJ2-7	TRBV4-1	CASSPVAAGGEQYF
TRBJ2-7	TRBV7-6	CASSDGTSGGVAEQYF
TRBJ1-1	TRBV4-1	CASSQGTGGYTEAFF
TRBJ2-3	TRBV4-3	CASSQVQTDTQYF
TRBJ2-7	TRBV5-4	CASSRDYLSYEQYF
TRBJ2-5	TRBV7-2	CASSLSSLVRETQYF
TRBJ1-1	TRBV25-1	CASQGGARNTEAFF
TRBJ2-1	TRBV6-2/TRBV6-3	CASIRDFRDSEQFF
TRBJ2-1	TRBV6-1	CASSEPGGEQFF
TRBJ2-5	TRBV7-6	CASSPGRQQETQYF
TRBJ1-5	TRBV6-1	CASSPGQGHQPQHF
TRBJ1-6	TRBV28	CASSTTGVQSPLHF
TRBJ1-5	TRBV12-3/TRBV12-4	CASRLDRVGGYSNQPQHF
TRBJ2-1	TRBV20-1	CSANPIYSGENYNEQFF
TRBJ2-3	TRBV7-2	CASSSQRGEDTQYF
TRBJ1-5	TRBV6-1	CASSERDRDQPQHF
TRBJ2-1	TRBV29-1	CSVKPGLAGTSSYNEQFF
TRBJ1-1	TRBV12-3/TRBV12-4	CASSFSTVNTEAFF
TRBJ2-5	TRBV7-2	CASSLRWTGETQYF
TRBJ2-7	TRBV4-1	CASSLSSDRATYEQYF
TRBJ2-7	TRBV20-1	CSARGGASISYEQYF
TRBJ2-1	TRBV2	CATIAGSWDEQFF
TRBJ2-1	TRBV7-2	CASSLAPGYNEQFF
TRBJ1-2	TRBV19	CASSITTVSGRWNYGYTF
TRBJ1-5	TRBV6-2/TRBV6-3	CASSRSAKTGTGFNQPQHF
TRBJ2-7	TRBV7-8	CASSLVATSGSNEQYF
TRBJ2-5	TRBV6-8	CASNPDHSGETQYF
TRBJ2-7	TRBV6-2/TRBV6-3	CASSYGPIEQYF
TRBJ1-2	TRBV5-1	CASSSEESAYGYTF
TRBJ1-5	TRBV7-9	CASSSDREESNQPQHF
TRBJ1-5	TRBV28	CASRPQSNQPQHF
TRBJ2-1	TRBV7-6	CASSFLAGGLNEQFF
TRBJ1-1	TRBV4-1	CASSQDLFSRDGDTEAFF
TRBJ2-7	TRBV7-2	CASSLGGDRGLRIPYEQYF